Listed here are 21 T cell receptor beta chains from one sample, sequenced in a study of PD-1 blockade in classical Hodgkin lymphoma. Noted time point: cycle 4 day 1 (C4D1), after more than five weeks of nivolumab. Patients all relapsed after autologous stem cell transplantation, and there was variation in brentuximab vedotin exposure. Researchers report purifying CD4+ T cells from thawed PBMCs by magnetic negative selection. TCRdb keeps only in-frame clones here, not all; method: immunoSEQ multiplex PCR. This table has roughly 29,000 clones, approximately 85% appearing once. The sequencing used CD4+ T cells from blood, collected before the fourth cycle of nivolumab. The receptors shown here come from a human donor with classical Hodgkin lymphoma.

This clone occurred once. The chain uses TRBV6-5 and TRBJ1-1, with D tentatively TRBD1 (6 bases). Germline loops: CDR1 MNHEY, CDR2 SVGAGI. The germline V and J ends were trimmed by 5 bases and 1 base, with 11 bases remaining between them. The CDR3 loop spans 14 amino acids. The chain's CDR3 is CASSRTTGNTEAFF. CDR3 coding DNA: TGTGCCAGCAGTCGCACGACAGGGAACACTGAAGCTTTCTTT.

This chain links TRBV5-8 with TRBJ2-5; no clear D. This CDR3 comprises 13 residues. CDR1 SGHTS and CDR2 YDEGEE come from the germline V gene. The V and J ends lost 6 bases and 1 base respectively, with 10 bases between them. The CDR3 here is CASTRTAQETQYF. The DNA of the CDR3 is TGTGCCAGCACCAGGACGGCCCAAGAGACCCAGTACTTC.

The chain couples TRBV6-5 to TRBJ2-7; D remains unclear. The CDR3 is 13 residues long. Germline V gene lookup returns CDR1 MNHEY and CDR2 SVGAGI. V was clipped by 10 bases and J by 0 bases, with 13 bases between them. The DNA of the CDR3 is TGTGCCACCAGGCAATGGGGCTCCTACGAGCAGTACTTC. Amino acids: CATRQWGSYEQYF.

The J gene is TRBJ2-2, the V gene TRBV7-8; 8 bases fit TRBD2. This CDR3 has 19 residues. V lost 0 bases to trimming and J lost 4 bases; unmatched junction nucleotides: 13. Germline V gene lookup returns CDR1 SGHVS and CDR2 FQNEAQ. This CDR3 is CASSLALFDGRAATGELFF. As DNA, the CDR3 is TGTGCCAGCAGCTTAGCGTTATTCGACGGGAGGGCCGCCACCGGGGAGCTGTTTTTT.

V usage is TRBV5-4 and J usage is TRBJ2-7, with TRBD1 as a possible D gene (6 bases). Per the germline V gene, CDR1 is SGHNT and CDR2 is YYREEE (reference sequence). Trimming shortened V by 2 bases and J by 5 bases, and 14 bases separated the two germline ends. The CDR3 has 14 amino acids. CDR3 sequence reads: CASSLWGRLNEQYF. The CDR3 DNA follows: TGTGCCAGCAGCTTATGGGGGCGCTTGAACGAGCAGTACTTC. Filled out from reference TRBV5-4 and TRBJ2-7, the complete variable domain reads ETGVTQSPTHLIKTRGQQVTLRCSSQSGHNTVSWYQQALGQGPQFIFQYYREEENGRGNFPPRFSGLQFPNYSSELNVNALELDDSALYLCASSLWGRLNEQYFGPGTRLTVT.

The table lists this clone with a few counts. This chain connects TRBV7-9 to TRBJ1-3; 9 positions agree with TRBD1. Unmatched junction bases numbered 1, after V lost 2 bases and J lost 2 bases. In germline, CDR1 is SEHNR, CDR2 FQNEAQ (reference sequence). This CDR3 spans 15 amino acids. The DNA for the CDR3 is TGTGCCAGCAGCTTACGACAGGGGGCTGGAAACACCATATATTTT. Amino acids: CASSLRQGAGNTIYF. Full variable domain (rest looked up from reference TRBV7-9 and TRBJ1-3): DTGVSQNPRHKITKRGQNVTFRCDPISEHNRLYWYRQTLGQGPEFLTYFQNEAQLEKSRLLSDRFSAERPKGSFSTLEIQRTEQGDSAMYLCASSLRQGAGNTIYFGEGSWLTVV.

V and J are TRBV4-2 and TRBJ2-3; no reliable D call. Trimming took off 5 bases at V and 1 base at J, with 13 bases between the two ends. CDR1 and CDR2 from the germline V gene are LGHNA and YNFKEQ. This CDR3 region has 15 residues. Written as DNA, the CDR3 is TGTGCCAGCAGCTGGCCGAGCGACCGCACAGATACGCAGTATTTT. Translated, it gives CASSWPSDRTDTQYF.

This CDR3 is CASNLFPQELEAFF. CDR3 bases: TGTGCCAGCAACCTATTCCCGCAGGAACTTGAAGCTTTCTTT. The chain has TRBV7-9 and TRBJ1-1; unclear D gene. The V and J ends lost 7 bases and 7 bases respectively, with 19 bases between them. Germline CDR1 and CDR2: SEHNR and FQNEAQ (reference sequence). This CDR3 is built from 14 residues.

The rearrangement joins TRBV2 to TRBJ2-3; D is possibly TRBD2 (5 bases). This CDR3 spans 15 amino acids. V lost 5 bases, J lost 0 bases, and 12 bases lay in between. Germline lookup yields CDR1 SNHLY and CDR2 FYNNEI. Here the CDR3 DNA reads TGTGCCAGCAGTAACGACTACCGCAGCACAGATACGCAGTATTTT. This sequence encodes CASSNDYRSTDTQYF.

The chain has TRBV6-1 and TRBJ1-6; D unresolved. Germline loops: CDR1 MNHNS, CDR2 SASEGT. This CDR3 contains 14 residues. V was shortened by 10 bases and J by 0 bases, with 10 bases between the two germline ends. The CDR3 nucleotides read TGTGCCACCGAGAGGAGCTCCTATAATTCACCCCTCCACTTT. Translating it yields CATERSSYNSPLHF.

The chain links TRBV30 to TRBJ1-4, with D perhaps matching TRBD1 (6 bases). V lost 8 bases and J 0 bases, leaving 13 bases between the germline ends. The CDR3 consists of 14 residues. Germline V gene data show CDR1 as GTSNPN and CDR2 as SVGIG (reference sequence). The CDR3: CAGKGQPTNEKLFF. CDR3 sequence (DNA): TGTGCCGGGAAAGGACAGCCAACTAATGAAAAACTGTTTTTT.

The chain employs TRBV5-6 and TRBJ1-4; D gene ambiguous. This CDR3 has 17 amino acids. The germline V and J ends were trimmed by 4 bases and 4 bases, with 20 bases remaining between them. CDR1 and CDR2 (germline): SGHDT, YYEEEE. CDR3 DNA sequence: TGTGCCAGCAGCCCCCCCGGGTTTGGGTCAGATAATGAAAAACTGTTTTTT. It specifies CASSPPGFGSDNEKLFF.

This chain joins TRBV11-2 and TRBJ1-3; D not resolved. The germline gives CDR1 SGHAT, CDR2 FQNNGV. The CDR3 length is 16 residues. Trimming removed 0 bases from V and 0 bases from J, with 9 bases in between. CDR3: CASSLDQLHSGNTIYF. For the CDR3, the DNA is TGTGCCAGCAGCTTAGATCAGCTTCACTCTGGAAACACCATATATTTT.

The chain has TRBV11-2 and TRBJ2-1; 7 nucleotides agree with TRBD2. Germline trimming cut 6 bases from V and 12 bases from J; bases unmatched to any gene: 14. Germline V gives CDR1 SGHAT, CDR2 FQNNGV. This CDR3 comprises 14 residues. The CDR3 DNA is TGTGCCAGCAGGAAAGGGGCTAGCGGACACGTGCAGTTCTTC. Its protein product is CASRKGASGHVQFF.

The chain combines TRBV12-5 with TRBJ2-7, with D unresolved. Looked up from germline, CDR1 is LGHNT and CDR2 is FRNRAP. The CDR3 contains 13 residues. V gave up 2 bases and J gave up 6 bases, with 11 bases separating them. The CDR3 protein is CASGLMVSGEQYF. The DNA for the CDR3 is TGTGCTAGTGGTTTGATGGTTTCGGGCGAGCAGTACTTC.

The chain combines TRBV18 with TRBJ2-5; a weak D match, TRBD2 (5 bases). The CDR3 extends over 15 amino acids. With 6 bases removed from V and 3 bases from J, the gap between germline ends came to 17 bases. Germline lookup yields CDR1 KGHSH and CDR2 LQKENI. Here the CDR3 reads CASSPGEGTKETQYF. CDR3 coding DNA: TGTGCCAGCTCCCCCGGCGAGGGAACGAAAGAGACCCAGTACTTC.

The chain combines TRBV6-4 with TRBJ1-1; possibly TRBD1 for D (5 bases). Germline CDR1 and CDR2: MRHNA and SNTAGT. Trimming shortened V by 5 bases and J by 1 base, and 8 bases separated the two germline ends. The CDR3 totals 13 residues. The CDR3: CASSLTGNTEAFF. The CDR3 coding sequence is TGTGCCAGCAGTCTAACAGGGAACACTGAAGCTTTCTTT.

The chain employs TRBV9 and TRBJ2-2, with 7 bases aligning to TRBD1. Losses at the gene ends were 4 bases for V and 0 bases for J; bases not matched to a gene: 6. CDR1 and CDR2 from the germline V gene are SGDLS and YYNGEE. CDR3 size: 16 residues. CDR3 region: CASSLTGTANTGELFF. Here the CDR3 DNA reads TGTGCCAGCAGCCTAACCGGGACAGCGAACACCGGGGAGCTGTTTTTT.

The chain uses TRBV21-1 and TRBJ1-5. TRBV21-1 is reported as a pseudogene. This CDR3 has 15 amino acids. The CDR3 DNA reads TGTGCCAGCAGCAACACCCAGAGGGGCAGCGAGCCCCAGCATTTT. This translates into CASSNTQRGSEPQHF.

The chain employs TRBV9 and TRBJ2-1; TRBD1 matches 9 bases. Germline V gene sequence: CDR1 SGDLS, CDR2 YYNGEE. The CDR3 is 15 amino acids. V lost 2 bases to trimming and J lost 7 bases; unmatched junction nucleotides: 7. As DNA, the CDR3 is TGTGCCAGCAGCGTTTCCGGACAGGGGACTAATGAGCAGTTCTTC. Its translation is CASSVSGQGTNEQFF.

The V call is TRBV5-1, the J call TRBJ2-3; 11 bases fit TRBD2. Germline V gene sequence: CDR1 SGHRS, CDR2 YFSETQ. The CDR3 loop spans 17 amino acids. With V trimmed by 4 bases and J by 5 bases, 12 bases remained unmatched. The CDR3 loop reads CASSRVSGRAGIDTQYF. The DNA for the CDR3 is TGCGCCAGCAGCAGGGTTAGCGGGAGGGCCGGGATAGATACGCAGTATTTT.